Listed here are 22 T cell receptor beta chains from one sample, sequenced in a study of T cells in Graves' hyperthyroidism and ophthalmopathy. Amplification targeted TCR beta CDR3 regions from RNA transcripts. A first-round RT-PCR of the TCR CDR3 used the HTBI primer set. TCRdb itself ran the multiplex PCR reads through MiXCR, one entry per CDR3 protein. Among about 620,000 distinct CDR3 sequences listed, roughly 15% were seen once. Material for sequencing was blood. These receptors were collected from a woman in her 30s with Graves' hyperthyroidism.

This clonotype was counted between two and nine times. This rearrangement joins TRBV20-1 to TRBJ2-4; no clear D gene. The germline gives CDR1 DFQATT, CDR2 SNEGSKA (reference sequence). The V and J ends lost 5 bases and 1 base respectively, with 15 bases between them. CDR3 length: 15 amino acids. CDR3 protein: CSAPTAGWAKNIQYF. DNA for the CDR3: TGCAGTGCTCCGACGGCAGGATGGGCCAAAAACATTCAGTACTTC.

This clonotype was recorded at least ten times. The chain has TRBV6-1 and TRBJ2-7, with 8 bases matching TRBD1. The CDR3 has 15 amino acids. Trimming removed 6 bases from V and 2 bases from J; junction bases left unmatched: 9. Germline V gene data show CDR1 as MNHNS and CDR2 as SASEGT. The CDR3 region has the DNA TGTGCCAGCAGGTCCTTGGGGACAGGCACCTACGAGCAGTACTTC. Residues: CASRSLGTGTYEQYF.

The chain is built from TRBV19 and TRBJ1-2; a weak D match, TRBD1 (5 bases). The CDR3 totals 13 residues. CDR1 LNHDA and CDR2 SQIVND come from the germline V gene (reference sequence). The V gene lost 3 bases and the J gene lost 8 bases, with 13 bases spanning the gap. CDR3: CASSIKQVGGYTF. CDR3 sequence (DNA): TGTGCCAGTAGTATCAAACAGGTTGGCGGCTACACCTTC.

This clonotype has a handful of counts. This rearrangement joins TRBV4-1 to TRBJ2-4; tentatively, D is TRBD1 (6 bases). Per the germline V gene, CDR1 is MGHRA and CDR2 is YSYEKL. V gave up 2 bases and J gave up 5 bases, with 10 bases separating them. The CDR3 runs 14 residues. The CDR3 region is CASSQQGKQNIQYF. The DNA of the CDR3 is TGCGCCAGCAGCCAACAGGGGAAGCAAAACATTCAGTACTTC.

This clonotype was detected many times. CDR3 residues: CSASPVEDPYNEQFF. The CDR3, as DNA: TGCAGTGCGTCCCCCGTCGAGGACCCCTACAATGAGCAGTTCTTC. The chain has TRBV20-1 and TRBJ2-1; D gene unclear. Between the trimmed V and J ends, which lost 6 bases and 2 bases, there was a span of 17 bases. Germline V CDR1 and CDR2: DFQATT, SNEGSKA (reference sequence). The CDR3 runs to 15 residues.

This clonotype occurred many times. The chain uses TRBV20-1 and TRBJ2-1, with TRBD1 matching over 8 bases. The CDR3 length is 16 residues. The V gene end was trimmed by 2 bases and the J gene end by 4 bases; junction bases not matched to a gene: 10. Germline-derived CDR1 and CDR2 are DFQATT and SNEGSKA (reference sequence). The CDR3 nucleotides are TGCAGTGCTAGACTACCCACAGGGGGGAATTACAATGAGCAGTTCTTC. This gives the protein CSARLPTGGNYNEQFF.

This clonotype has ten or more counts. The V call is TRBV5-1, the J call TRBJ2-3, with D maybe TRBD2 (5 bases). The V gene lost 3 bases and the J gene lost 0 bases, with 8 bases spanning the gap. The germline V gene encodes CDR1 SGHRS and CDR2 YFSETQ. The CDR3 contains 14 residues. CDR3 nucleotides: TGCGCCAGCAGCTCCGGGGTTAGCACAGATACGCAGTATTTT. Its protein is CASSSGVSTDTQYF.

This rearrangement joins TRBV20-1 to TRBJ2-1; 13 positions agree with TRBD2. There are 17 residues in the CDR3. The V gene end was trimmed by 5 bases and the J gene end by 7 bases; junction bases not matched to a gene: 14. Per germline, CDR1 DFQATT and CDR2 SNEGSKA (reference sequence). The CDR3 DNA reads as TGCAGTGCTTCCAGTACCCTTACTAGCGGGAGGGGAAATGAGCAGTTCTTC. This sequence encodes CSASSTLTSGRGNEQFF.

At least ten counts were recorded for this clonotype. J is TRBJ1-1 and V is TRBV19; TRBD1 matches at 7 bases. Germline loops: CDR1 LNHDA, CDR2 SQIVND (reference sequence). V lost 6 bases to trimming and J lost 4 bases; unmatched junction nucleotides: 20. This CDR3 has 18 residues. CDR3: CASSITDRARPASTEAFF. CDR3 bases: TGTGCCAGTAGCATAACCGACAGGGCGAGACCAGCGTCCACTGAAGCTTTCTTT. The full variable domain, rest sourced from reference TRBV19 and TRBJ1-1, is DGGITQSPKYLFRKEGQNVTLSCEQNLNHDAMYWYRQDPGQGLRLIYYSQIVNDFQKGDIAEGYSVSREKKESFPLTVTSAQKNPTAFYLCASSITDRARPASTEAFFGQGTRLTVV.

This rearrangement joins TRBV29-1 to TRBJ1-1; D is uncertain. The CDR3 extends over 13 amino acids. V lost 0 bases and J lost 0, with 5 bases in between. CDR1 is SQVTM, CDR2 ANQGSEA, per germline. CDR3 loop: CSVEEQMNTEAFF. The CDR3 DNA follows: TGCAGCGTTGAAGAACAGATGAACACTGAAGCTTTCTTT.

This clonotype was recorded at least ten times. The chain is built from TRBV6-2 or TRBV6-3 and TRBJ1-1, with TRBD1 matching over 9 bases. The germline V gene encodes CDR1 MNHEY and CDR2 SVGEGT. Losses at the gene ends were 2 bases for V and 4 bases for J; bases not matched to a gene: 11. The CDR3 length is 17 residues. CDR3 in amino acids: CASSYLLGQGPFTEAFF. DNA of the CDR3: TGTGCCAGCAGTTACCTTCTCGGACAGGGGCCATTCACTGAAGCTTTCTTT.

This clonotype was picked up many times. The rearrangement uses TRBV27 and TRBJ1-2; TRBD1 might be the D (6 bases). The CDR3 extends over 13 amino acids. V lost 5 bases and J lost 3, with 10 bases in between. Germline CDR1 reads MNHEY; CDR2 reads SMNVEV (reference sequence). The CDR3 DNA follows: TGTGCCAGCAGTGTTACAGGGCACTATGGCTACACCTTC. Its translation is CASSVTGHYGYTF.

This clonotype was observed at least ten times. V usage is TRBV28 and J usage is TRBJ1-5; TRBD1 agrees at 8 bases. The length of the CDR3 is 14 residues. Looked up from germline, CDR1 is MDHEN and CDR2 is SYDVKM. The V and J ends lost 4 bases and 8 bases, in that order; junction bases with no gene match: 7. The CDR3 reads CASSSPGGIKPQHF. In DNA form, the CDR3 reads TGTGCCAGCAGTTCCCCAGGGGGCATAAAGCCCCAGCATTTT.

The chain has TRBV12-3 or TRBV12-4 and TRBJ2-5; D is ambiguous. The V end was cut by 6 bases, the J end by 5 bases, with 16 bases between. The CDR3 is made up of 14 amino acids. This CDR3 is CASRGSWALETQYF. The CDR3 nucleotides are TGTGCCAGCAGGGGATCCTGGGCCTTGGAGACCCAGTACTTC.

About this clonotype: It may be a read error: a sequence one base away is much more abundant. The rearrangement links TRBV30 to TRBJ1-1; D may be TRBD1 (5 bases). The CDR3 is made up of 13 amino acids. CDR1 is GTSNPN and CDR2 is SVGIG in the germline V gene (reference sequence). CDR3 in amino acids: CTWALQGNTEAFF. In DNA, the CDR3 is TGTACCTGGGCCCTTCAGGGGAACACTGAAGCTTTCTTT.

This clonotype has only a few counts. The chain employs TRBV19 and TRBJ2-7; either TRBD1 or TRBD2 may fit D (5 bases each). The CDR3 loop spans 15 amino acids. With 5 bases removed from V and 2 bases from J, the gap between germline ends came to 16 bases. CDR1 LNHDA and CDR2 SQIVND come from the germline V gene (reference sequence). The CDR3 bases are TGTGCCAGTAGTGTCGTAGGGGACGGTACCTACGAGCAGTACTTC. It codes for CASSVVGDGTYEQYF.

The table lists this clonotype with many counts. The chain links TRBV25-1 to TRBJ1-1; D not certain. Germline V gives CDR1 MGHDK, CDR2 SYGVNS. CDR3 length equals 14 residues. V lost 8 bases and J lost 5, with 18 bases in between. CDR3 sequence: CASSRGRYWTEAFF. The CDR3 DNA reads TGTGCCAGCTCCCGAGGGAGATATTGGACTGAAGCTTTCTTT. Full variable domain (missing parts from reference TRBV25-1 and TRBJ1-1): EADIYQTPRYLVIGTGKKITLECSQTMGHDKMYWYQQDPGMELHLIHYSYGVNSTEKGDLSSESTVSRIRTEHFPLTLESARPSHTSQYLCASSRGRYWTEAFFGQGTRLTVV.

This clonotype has a count of ten or more. The genes are TRBV29-1 and TRBJ2-7; 7 nucleotides match TRBD1. CDR3 length: 12 amino acids. V lost 4 bases and J lost 5; bases outside the gene matches: 5. CDR1 SQVTM and CDR2 ANQGSEA come from the germline V gene. CDR3 protein: CSVGRTGDEQYF. CDR3 coding DNA: TGCAGCGTTGGACGCACAGGGGACGAGCAGTACTTC.

Here the CDR3 DNA reads TGCAGTGCTGCGGACTACCAAAGCACAGATACGCAGTATTTT. The encoded protein is CSAADYQSTDTQYF. The gene calls are TRBV20-1 and TRBJ2-3; weak D call: TRBD2 (6 bases). The CDR3 contains 14 residues. CDR1 and CDR2 (germline): DFQATT, SNEGSKA (reference sequence). Between the trimmed V and J ends, which lost 5 bases and 0 bases, there was a span of 12 bases.

This clonotype was detected once. CDR3 DNA: TGTGCCAGTAGTATCCCAGGGGCCAGCTCTGGGGCCAACGTCCTGACTTTC. This encodes CASSIPGASSGANVLTF. J is TRBJ2-6 and V is TRBV19; the D gene is possibly TRBD1 (6 bases). The germline V gene encodes CDR1 LNHDA and CDR2 SQIVND (reference sequence). This CDR3 is 17 amino acids long. With 3 bases removed from V and 0 bases from J, the gap between germline ends came to 12 bases.

This chain links TRBV5-6 with TRBJ1-1, with D tentatively TRBD1 (6 bases). Between the trimmed V and J ends, which lost 1 base and 7 bases, there was a span of 14 bases. The germline V gene encodes CDR1 SGHDT and CDR2 YYEEEE. CDR3 length: 14 amino acids. The CDR3 nucleotides read TGTGCCAGCAGCTTGAATGAGAGGGGGGTTGAAGCTTTCTTT. Residues: CASSLNERGVEAFF.

At least ten counts were recorded for this clonotype. The rearrangement links TRBV7-9 to TRBJ2-3, with TRBD2 identical over 9 bases. The ends lost 5 bases at V and 6 bases at J; junction bases unmatched: 6. The CDR3 loop spans 14 amino acids. The germline CDR1 and CDR2 sequences are SEHNR and FQNEAQ (reference sequence). The CDR3 protein is CASSPPTSGDTQYF. The CDR3, as DNA: TGTGCCAGCAGCCCCCCGACTAGCGGCGATACGCAGTATTTT.